This T cell receptor beta chain was recovered during a study of blood T cells in healthy people across ages. Comments on this clonotype: Its antigen is unknown.

The donors, all healthy, were Caucasians living in Russia, aged roughly 6 to 100. Total RNA, at least 5.5 micrograms per sample, was extracted from PBMCs. With V trimmed by 7 bases and J by 4 bases, 8 bases remained unmatched. The length of the CDR3 is 14 residues. Germline CDR1 and CDR2: MNHNY and SVGAGI (reference sequence). Using a J-beta primer mix together with a sample-barcoded 5' primer, a second PCR was run for about 7 to 12 cycles. TCRdb reprocessed the 5' RACE reads with MiXCR, giving one entry per CDR3 protein. This sample has 800,000 to 1,000,000 distinct CDR3 sequences, with about 44% found just once. Broader study findings: Because donor CMV status was unknown, expanded clonotype changes were possibly confounded. Getting older went along with TCR beta diversity per million T cells dropping roughly linearly.

The clonotype originates from a man in his thirties or forties in good health. Sequenced material: blood. The chain uses TRBV6-6 and TRBJ1-2; the match to TRBD1 covers 8 bases. CDR3 sequence reads: CASTPGQGSYGYTF. CDR3 DNA: TGTGCCAGCACCCCCGGACAGGGTAGCTATGGCTACACCTTC.